The rows below give T cell receptor beta chains drawn from one sample of a study of blood T cells in healthy people across ages. TCRdb re-derived calls from the 5' RACE reads in MiXCR, one entry per CDR3 protein. The table lists approximately 900,000 distinct CDR3 sequences, roughly 50% of them singletons. Sequencing was performed on blood. These receptors came from a man aged 25 to 40 in good health. CDR3s include the opening cysteine and the closing phenylalanine or tryptophan. The D gene is left open where the match is weak. The size field is filled for only some rows; it gives once, few, many or a size class.

CDR3	DNA	V	size	D	J
CASRFQGRTDTQYF	TGTGCCAGCAGATTCCAGGGACGCACAGATACGCAGTATTTT	TRBV6-1	once	.	TRBJ2-3
CASSPGQGIDNEQFF	TGTGCCAGCAGTCCCGGGCAGGGGATCGACAATGAGCAGTTCTTC	TRBV12-3/TRBV12-4	few	.	TRBJ2-1
CASSQGDNSNQPQHF	TGCGCCAGCAGCCAAGGTGATAATAGCAATCAGCCCCAGCATTTT	TRBV4-1	.	.	TRBJ1-5
CASSQVPGASGANVLTF	TGTGCCAGCAGCCAAGTCCCAGGCGCCTCTGGGGCCAACGTCCTGACTTTC	TRBV14	.	.	TRBJ2-6
CAWSAMRTSSYNSPLHF	TGTGCCTGGAGTGCTATGCGCACGAGCTCCTATAATTCACCCCTCCACTTT	TRBV30	few	.	TRBJ1-6
CASSFRTGNSDEQFF	TGTGCCAGCAGTTTCCGGACAGGGAATTCCGATGAGCAGTTCTTC	TRBV7-9	.	TRBD1	TRBJ2-1
CASSLGQWLREQYF	TGTGCCAGCAGCTTAGGACAGTGGCTGAGGGAGCAGTACTTC	TRBV11-2	.	.	TRBJ2-7
CSAPVTSVHTQYF	TGCAGTGCCCCAGTCACTAGTGTACATACGCAGTATTTT	TRBV20-1	.	.	TRBJ2-3
CSARSGASYEQYF	TGCAGTGCACGTAGCGGGGCCTCCTACGAGCAGTACTTC	TRBV20-1	.	TRBD2	TRBJ2-7
CASSRSVEETQYF	TGTGCCAGCAGCCGGTCGGTTGAAGAGACCCAGTACTTC	TRBV7-3	.	.	TRBJ2-5
CASSALATNEKLFF	TGCGCCAGCAGTGCCCTTGCAACTAATGAAAAACTGTTTTTT	TRBV5-1	.	.	TRBJ1-4
CASRQGRPPGTTSTDTQYF	TGTGCCAGCAGACAAGGCCGACCTCCAGGGACAACTAGCACAGATACGCAGTATTTT	TRBV14	.	.	TRBJ2-3
CAISGGGQSYEQYF	TGTGCCATCAGTGGCGGGGGACAATCCTACGAGCAGTACTTC	TRBV10-3	.	.	TRBJ2-7
CSATSGGFSTEQFF	TGCAGTGCTACTAGCGGGGGGTTCTCTACGGAGCAGTTCTTC	TRBV20-1	.	TRBD2	TRBJ2-1
CSAESPLAGGYYNEQFF	TGCAGTGCTGAGAGTCCCCTAGCGGGAGGGTACTACAATGAGCAGTTCTTC	TRBV20-1	.	TRBD2	TRBJ2-1
CASSQSGGASTDTQYF	TGTGCCAGCAGCCAGAGCGGGGGGGCCAGCACAGATACGCAGTATTTT	TRBV7-8	few	TRBD2	TRBJ2-3
CASSKAMNCCTDTQYF	TGTGCCAGCAGCAAAGCAATGAACTGCTGCACAGATACGCAGTATTTT	TRBV21-1	.	.	TRBJ2-3
CASSPRVTSYEQYF	TGTGCCAGCAGTCCCCGTGTGACCTCCTACGAGCAGTACTTC	TRBV6-2/TRBV6-3	.	.	TRBJ2-7
CASSPVLADSRETQYF	TGTGCCAGCAGCCCAGTCCTAGCGGACTCTCGGGAGACCCAGTACTTC	TRBV7-2	.	TRBD2	TRBJ2-5
CASSLQGLRQETQYF	TGTGCCAGCAGCCTACAGGGGTTACGCCAAGAGACCCAGTACTTC	TRBV9	.	TRBD1	TRBJ2-5
CASSVAPGPYGYTF	TGTGCCAGCAGCGTAGCTCCGGGACCCTATGGCTACACCTTC	TRBV9	.	.	TRBJ1-2
CASRNRGRITEAFF	TGTGCCAGCAGGAACAGGGGGCGGATCACTGAAGCTTTCTTT	TRBV25-1	.	TRBD1	TRBJ1-1
CASSGGDWTEAFF	TGTGCCAGCAGCGGTGGGGACTGGACTGAAGCTTTCTTT	TRBV7-9	.	.	TRBJ1-1
CSARDMLAAETQYF	TGCAGTGCTAGAGATATGCTAGCGGCAGAGACCCAGTACTTC	TRBV20-1	few	TRBD2	TRBJ2-5
CSAAAGWYQETQYF	TGCAGTGCTGCCGCGGGCTGGTACCAAGAGACCCAGTACTTC	TRBV20-1	many	.	TRBJ2-5
CSARGKPGQSSYEQYF	TGCAGTGCTAGAGGAAAACCGGGACAGAGCTCCTACGAGCAGTACTTC	TRBV20-1	once	TRBD1	TRBJ2-7